This T cell receptor beta chain was captured in a study of human T cells and chemical hapten exposure. Study-wide background: Sensitization employed 2% DPC on about 2 cm by about 2 cm of upper inner arm skin. Per-sample TCR yield variability stemmed mainly from small pooled library volume differences.

This CDR3 has 14 amino acids. Germline CDR1 is DFQATT and CDR2 is SNEGSKA (reference sequence). Trimming stripped 1 base from V and 4 bases from J, with 10 bases between. General study findings and limits: Following DPC sensitization, TCRs present above 1 in 1000 frequency showed no change.

Time point here: patch test 1, 2 weeks after DPC sensitization. The treatment is: therapeutic diphenylcyclopropenone sensitization with weekly scalp DPC. The study drew its donors from alopecia patients who were 18 to 70 years old and suitable for DPC. TCRdb re-derived calls from the RACE reads in MiXCR, one entry per CDR3 protein. The sample lists 300,000 to 450,000 distinct CDR3 sequences, roughly 4.8% occurring once. This clonotype turned up a few times. Its matching antigen is unknown. The sequence was obtained from a woman between 45 and 60 years old with alopecia areata. Some clones in this sample may be carry-over from other donors' samples. The material sequenced was whole blood, taken in connection with sensitization to the hapten diphenylcyclopropenone (DPC). The V and J genes are TRBV20-1 and TRBJ1-4, with no clear D. In nucleotides, the CDR3 is TGCAGTGCTAGAGGTAGCCAGAATAATGAAAAACTGTTTTTT. It specifies CSARGSQNNEKLFF.